Here is one T cell receptor (beta chain) with its context. This sample stems from a study of Ad26.COV2.S vaccination and SARS-CoV-2 variants. About the study: Ad26.COV2.S arm of COV1001 included the donor. In the study, Ad26.COV2.S was injected intramuscularly once, or twice 56 days apart.

TCRdb's copy holds only in-frame clones and misses some; the assay was immunoSEQ multiplex PCR. Of some 320,000 clones in the sample, roughly 80% are singletons; the top ten hold 2% to 2.5%. Described treatment: roughly 19 received Ad26.COV2.S at low or high dose, single or two shots; a few received placebo; per-sample allocation not given. After the first vaccine or placebo injection, samples were drawn on day 63. The donor was a Boston adult aged 18-55 years. CDR1 is SNHLY, CDR2 FYNNEI, per germline. The CDR3 contains 14 residues. V lost 3 bases to trimming and J lost 5 bases; unmatched junction nucleotides: 6.

The specimen comprised peripheral blood, sampled in a trial of Ad26.COV2.S vaccine versus placebo. This receptor was taken from a person aged 18-60 years who received the Ad26.COV2.S COVID-19 vaccine or a placebo. The gene calls are TRBV2 and TRBJ1-2, with 7 bases fitting TRBD1. For the CDR3, the DNA is TGTGCCAGCAGTGAGGCGACAGGGACATATGGCTACACCTTC. It codes for CASSEATGTYGYTF.